This T cell receptor beta chain is from a study of T cell responses to AZD1222 COVID-19 vaccine. Profiled with immunoSEQ multiplex PCR; TCRdb holds only in-frame clones, not every one. The sample contains 100,000 to 150,000 clones, 90% of which appear only once. This clone came up a few times. What it binds is unknown. The CDR3 is 14 residues long. The germline V gene encodes CDR1 MNHEY and CDR2 SVGEGT. V was clipped by 3 bases and J by 2 bases, with 8 bases between them. Study results and limitations: Rises in breadth and depth of Spike-specific TCRs came after two AZD1222 doses. Unmutated variant regions reportedly attract nearly half of all spike-specific TCRs. Baseline seropositives among AZD1222 recipients totaled only five or six. The CD4 TCRs associated with vaccination extended across spike and predominated at 160-218 and 743-854.

The chain is built from TRBV6-2 or TRBV6-3 and TRBJ2-4; a weak D match, TRBD1 (5 bases). This receptor was obtained from an adult in good health. The material was peripheral blood, obtained on day 0 of MenACWY control vaccination. The CDR3, as DNA: TGTGCCAGCAGTTATTCAGGGTCCAAAAACATTCAGTACTTC. This sequence encodes CASSYSGSKNIQYF.